The 26 T cell receptor beta chains listed next were all sequenced from one sample in a study of blood T cell repertoires in COVID-19. Some clones are missing from TCRdb's copy, which holds only in-frame ones; the method was immunoSEQ multiplex PCR. The profile shows a few hundred thousand clones, about 83% of them singletons. The material sequenced was peripheral blood. All receptors derive from a man aged 25-40 years who had recovered from COVID-19.

V usage is TRBV15 and J usage is TRBJ2-4; D gene uncertain. V shed 1 base and J shed 14 bases, with 15 bases lying between them. Per germline, CDR1 LNHNV and CDR2 YYDKDF (reference sequence). CDR3 size: 13 residues. DNA for the CDR3: TGTGCCACCAGCAGAGTATTTACAGTCGACAAGTACTTC. This encodes CATSRVFTVDKYF.

The chain is built from TRBV4-1 and TRBJ1-2; D not certain. The CDR3 covers 16 residues. V lost 0 bases and J lost 0, with 11 bases in between. The germline V gene encodes CDR1 MGHRA and CDR2 YSYEKL. The CDR3 protein is CASSQEAGLTNYGYTF. CDR3 sequence (DNA): TGCGCCAGCAGCCAAGAGGCAGGCCTAACTAACTATGGCTACACCTTC.

The chain is built from TRBV6-5 and TRBJ2-1, with D possibly TRBD1 on 6 matching bases. This CDR3 region has 14 residues. From germline, CDR1 is MNHEY and CDR2 SVGAGI. The V end was cut by 4 bases, the J end by 3 bases, with 10 bases between. The CDR3 protein is CASSSWGLYNEQFF. In nucleotides, the CDR3 is TGTGCCAGCAGTTCGTGGGGGCTCTACAATGAGCAGTTCTTC.

The V call is TRBV5-5, the J call TRBJ2-1; a weak D match, TRBD1 (5 bases). The CDR3 contains 14 residues. Germline V gene sequence: CDR1 SGHKS, CDR2 YYEKEE (reference sequence). The ends were cut back, 8 bases at V and 7 bases at J, with 19 bases in the middle. CDR3 region: CASLLRPGQNEQFF. The CDR3 DNA sequence: TGTGCCAGTCTCCTCCGGCCAGGGCAGAATGAGCAGTTCTTC.

The chain uses TRBV27 and TRBJ1-2; 9 bases match TRBD1. V dropped 0 bases and J dropped 4; count of bases not matched to a gene: 3. The germline gives CDR1 MNHEY, CDR2 SMNVEV (reference sequence). The CDR3 runs to 15 residues. The CDR3 reads CASSLSMDRGYGYTF. CDR3 nucleotides: TGTGCCAGCAGTTTATCGATGGACAGGGGCTATGGCTACACCTTC.

The chain carries TRBV3-1 (or the pseudogene TRBV3-2) and TRBJ2-2; D call uncertain. Per the germline V gene, CDR1 is LGHDT and CDR2 is YNNKEL (reference sequence). This CDR3 contains 16 residues. Trimming took off 0 bases at V and 5 bases at J, with 13 bases between the two ends. CDR3 amino acids: CASSQEWQVRTGELFF. CDR3 sequence (DNA): TGTGCCAGCAGCCAAGAATGGCAGGTTCGGACCGGGGAGCTGTTTTTT.

The CDR3: CASRFGQENSPLHF. The CDR3 DNA is TGTGCCAGCAGATTCGGACAGGAAAATTCACCCCTCCACTTT. The V call is TRBV5-4, the J call TRBJ1-6; 7 positions agree with TRBD1. V gave up 5 bases and J gave up 7 bases; unmatched junction bases: 6. The CDR3 is 14 residues long. CDR1 and CDR2 from the germline V gene are SGHNT and YYREEE (reference sequence).

The chain uses TRBV5-5 and TRBJ1-1; possibly TRBD1 for D (5 bases). Looked up from germline, CDR1 is SGHKS and CDR2 is YYEKEE (reference sequence). The CDR3 extends over 13 amino acids. The V end lost 1 base, the J end lost 4 bases, and 8 bases lay between the germline ends. The chain's CDR3 is CASSLTRATEAFF. CDR3 DNA: TGTGCCAGCAGCTTGACCAGGGCCACTGAAGCTTTCTTT.

The gene calls are TRBV4-1 and TRBJ1-6; D remains ambiguous. Germline V lookup: CDR1 MGHRA, CDR2 YSYEKL. The CDR3 covers 12 residues. Trimming removed 2 bases from V and 10 bases from J, with 6 bases in between. This CDR3 reads CASSQSGSPLHF. The CDR3, as DNA: TGCGCCAGCAGCCAAAGCGGGTCACCCCTCCACTTT.

This clone was counted only a few times. The V call is TRBV6-1, the J call TRBJ2-2, with no clear D. Per germline, CDR1 MNHNS and CDR2 SASEGT. The CDR3 is 14 residues long. V was trimmed by 9 bases and J by 0 bases, leaving 11 bases between them. CDR3 sequence: CASSTATNTGELFF. The CDR3 DNA sequence: TGTGCCAGTAGTACAGCTACGAACACCGGGGAGCTGTTTTTT.

The chain has TRBV5-1 and TRBJ2-7; D remains ambiguous. Germline V CDR1 and CDR2: SGHRS, YFSETQ. V was clipped by 3 bases and J by 3 bases, with 7 bases between them. The CDR3 is 12 amino acids. CDR3 residues: CASSSSGYEQYF. DNA of the CDR3: TGCGCCAGCAGCTCCTCAGGCTACGAGCAGTACTTC.

This chain links TRBV6-5 with TRBJ2-7, with TRBD1 matching over 12 bases. The CDR3 is 15 residues long. The V segment lost 7 bases and the J segment 4 bases; nucleotides outside the gene matches: 8. Germline V gene lookup returns CDR1 MNHEY and CDR2 SVGAGI. The CDR3 DNA reads as TGTGCCAGCAATCGGGACAGGGGGCCATCTTACGAGCAGTACGTC. Translation gives CASNRDRGPSYEQYV.

The rearrangement uses TRBV6-5 and TRBJ1-1, with D possibly TRBD1 on 5 matching bases. This CDR3 has 13 residues. Germline V CDR1 and CDR2: MNHEY, SVGAGI. The V gene lost 7 bases and the J gene lost 0 bases, with 9 bases spanning the gap. The CDR3 DNA reads TGTGCCAGCAAGACAGCAATGAACACTGAAGCTTTCTTT. Translating gives CASKTAMNTEAFF.

In its sample, this clone was seen a few times. V usage is TRBV3-1 (or the pseudogene TRBV3-2) and J usage is TRBJ2-5, with D possibly matching TRBD2 (5 bases). Trimming cost V 1 base and J 4 bases, with 7 bases left between them. The germline gives CDR1 LGHDT, CDR2 YNNKEL (reference sequence). The CDR3 runs 13 residues. The CDR3 sequence: CASSQGGAETQYF. CDR3 DNA sequence: TGTGCCAGCAGCCAAGGGGGAGCAGAGACCCAGTACTTC.

The genes are TRBV15 and TRBJ1-3, with D unclear. CDR3 length: 15 residues. Germline V gene data show CDR1 as LNHNV and CDR2 as YYDKDF (reference sequence). Trimming removed 1 base from V and 4 bases from J, with 11 bases in between. DNA of the CDR3: TGTGCCACCAGCAGAGGCCAGACCGGGGGAAACACCATATATTTT. Protein sequence: CATSRGQTGGNTIYF.

The chain uses TRBV27 and TRBJ2-1; 7 nucleotides line up with TRBD2. Losses at the gene ends were 6 bases for V and 3 bases for J; bases not matched to a gene: 8. Looked up from germline, CDR1 is MNHEY and CDR2 is SMNVEV (reference sequence). The CDR3 loop spans 15 amino acids. For the CDR3, the DNA is TGTGCCAGCAGAATAGCCTCGGGGGGCTACAATGAGCAGTTCTTC. Protein sequence: CASRIASGGYNEQFF.

J is TRBJ1-3 and V is TRBV13; TRBD1 is a possible D gene (6 bases). Looked up from germline, CDR1 is PRHDT and CDR2 is FYEKMQ (reference sequence). Trimming removed 4 bases from V and 0 bases from J, with 16 bases in between. There are 17 residues in the CDR3. The CDR3 reads CASSSGNTGNSGNTIYF. CDR3 coding DNA: TGTGCCAGCAGCTCCGGGAATACAGGGAACTCTGGAAACACCATATATTTT.

The chain couples TRBV9 to TRBJ2-1; 9 bases map to TRBD2. The CDR3 contains 15 residues. CDR1 is SGDLS, CDR2 YYNGEE, per germline. J lost 5 bases, V lost 0 bases, and 3 bases had no gene match. CDR3 sequence (DNA): TGTGCCAGCAGCGTAGCTAGCGGGGACCACAATGAGCAGTTCTTC. Protein product: CASSVASGDHNEQFF.

The rearrangement links TRBV11-2 to TRBJ1-5; TRBD1 aligns across 10 bases. The CDR3 runs 15 residues. CDR1 is SGHAT and CDR2 is FQNNGV in the germline V gene. Losses at the gene ends were 5 bases for V and 2 bases for J; bases not matched to a gene: 3. Here the CDR3 DNA reads TGTGCCAGCAGCAAGACAGGGGGCGGCAATCAGCCCCAGCATTTT. Translation gives CASSKTGGGNQPQHF.

CDR3 sequence reads: CASSLFGSDQETQYF. The CDR3 nucleotides read TGTGCCAGCTCACTATTTGGTTCAGATCAAGAGACCCAGTACTTC. V gene TRBV18 combines with J gene TRBJ2-5; no reliable D call. V was trimmed by 4 bases and J by 2 bases, leaving 14 bases between them. Germline CDR1 and CDR2: KGHSH and LQKENI. The CDR3 runs 15 residues.

This chain links TRBV10-3 with TRBJ1-6, with 8 nucleotides matching TRBD1. V was pared by 3 bases and J by 4 bases, with 5 bases of the junction left unmatched. CDR3 length equals 16 residues. Germline V gives CDR1 ENHRY, CDR2 SYGVKD. The CDR3 region has the DNA TGTGCCATCAGTGAAGTAGGACAGGGTTATAATTCACCCCTCCACTTT. The encoded protein is CAISEVGQGYNSPLHF.

The gene calls are TRBV9 and TRBJ2-3, with 9 bases lining up with TRBD2. V lost 3 bases to trimming and J lost 6 bases; unmatched junction nucleotides: 8. CDR3 length equals 15 residues. Looked up from germline, CDR1 is SGDLS and CDR2 is YYNGEE. This CDR3 is CASSEKRGAGDTQYF. For the CDR3, the DNA is TGTGCCAGCAGCGAGAAGCGGGGGGCCGGGGATACGCAGTATTTT.

Details on this clone: Given the absence of the conserved phenylalanine or tryptophan at the CDR3 end, a read error is likely. The limits of the CDR3 on the DNA are not certain, so only TCRdb's listed CDR3 is given. V is TRBV27 and J is TRBJ1-1; the D call in the table, TRBD1, was not verified against the DNA. Both ends counted, the CDR3 spans 8 residues. Germline V gene data show CDR1 as MNHEY and CDR2 as SMNVEV (reference sequence). This chain's CDR3 is CASSLQGG.

This chain connects TRBV12-3 or TRBV12-4 to TRBJ1-2; D uncertain. CDR3 length: 12 residues. Trimming removed 3 bases at V and 6 bases at J, with 8 bases between. CDR3 DNA: TGTGCCAGCAGTTTTAATGAGAATGGCTACACCTTC. Amino acid sequence: CASSFNENGYTF.

The rearrangement uses TRBV5-6 and TRBJ1-2, with a tentative D call TRBD1 (6 bases). Deletions cut 4 bases from V and 1 base from J, with 14 bases between. The germline CDR1 and CDR2 sequences are SGHDT and YYEEEE. The CDR3 is 15 residues long. The CDR3 coding sequence is TGTGCCAGCAGCGCGGTAAACAGGGATAACTATGGCTACACCTTC. It translates to CASSAVNRDNYGYTF.

The chain employs TRBV9 and TRBJ2-1; D perhaps matches TRBD1 (6 bases). Germline loops: CDR1 SGDLS, CDR2 YYNGEE. The CDR3 runs to 15 residues. The V and J ends lost 2 bases and 8 bases respectively, with 17 bases between them. The CDR3 here is CASSVDSRGGDEQFF. The CDR3 DNA sequence: TGTGCCAGCAGCGTTGATAGCAGGGGTGGGGATGAGCAGTTCTTC.